A single sample gave rise to the 31 T cell receptor beta chains below, sequenced in a study of PD-L1 blockade in urothelial cancer. The repertoire was sequenced with immunoSEQ multiplex PCR; TCRdb's copy has only in-frame clones and lacks some. The sample yields more than 40,000 clones, roughly 86% seen once. Here the sequenced sample was PBMCs, taken around atezolizumab (anti-PD-L1) treatment. The receptors originated from a man in his sixties with urothelial cancer.

Details on this clone: Mismatch with germline at one junction end may stem from a read error. This chain connects TRBV7-7 to TRBJ2-1, with 11 nucleotides matching TRBD1. Germline values: CDR1 SSHAT, CDR2 FNYEAQ (reference sequence). The CDR3 runs to 15 residues. Written as DNA, the CDR3 is TGTGCTAGCAGCTTTGGGACAGGGGGCTACAATGAGCAGTTCTTC. Its translation is CASSFGTGGYNEQFF.

Note on this clone: The junction departs from germline at one end; a sequencing error may be responsible. This rearrangement joins TRBV9 to TRBJ2-7, with no clear D. The CDR3 runs 14 residues. Germline CDR1 is SGDLS and CDR2 is YYNGEE. CDR3 nucleotides: TGTGCCAGCAGCGTAGACCTAGTCTCCCACGAGCAGTACTTC. As protein: CASSVDLVSHEQYF. The full variable domain, completed using reference TRBV9 and TRBJ2-7, is DSGVTQTPKHLITATGQRVTLRCSPRSGDLSVYWYQQSLDQGLQFLIQYYNGEERAKGNILERFSAQQFPDLHSELNLSSLELGDSALYFCASSVDLVSHEQYFGPGTRLTVT.

V gene TRBV5-1 combines with J gene TRBJ1-5; D unresolved. The CDR3 covers 15 residues. V was shortened by 0 bases and J by 4 bases, with 11 bases between the two germline ends. Germline V gives CDR1 SGHRS, CDR2 YFSETQ. In DNA, the CDR3 is TGCGCCAGCAGCTTGGGTACGTCAGTTAATCAGCCCCAGCATTTT. It specifies CASSLGTSVNQPQHF.

This rearrangement joins TRBV7-9 to TRBJ2-7; D perhaps matches TRBD1 (6 bases). V was trimmed by 8 bases and J by 6 bases, leaving 17 bases between them. The CDR3 loop spans 13 amino acids. The germline CDR1 and CDR2 sequences are SEHNR and FQNEAQ (reference sequence). The CDR3 protein is CASGVGTISEQYF. The CDR3 DNA is TGTGCCAGCGGGGTAGGGACAATCTCCGAGCAGTACTTC.

The rearrangement uses TRBV9 and TRBJ2-2; a weak D match, TRBD1 (6 bases). The CDR3 runs 15 residues. V lost 4 bases and J 6 bases, leaving 16 bases between the germline ends. The germline gives CDR1 SGDLS, CDR2 YYNGEE. The CDR3 DNA is TGTGCCAGCAGCCTAGGACAGTCGGGCGCCGGGGAGCTGTTTTTT. This gives the protein CASSLGQSGAGELFF.

The chain employs TRBV6-5 and TRBJ2-5; D is uncertain. Germline loops: CDR1 MNHEY, CDR2 SVGAGI. V lost 5 bases to trimming and J lost 3 bases, with 10 bases between them. The CDR3 sequence is 13 residues long. CDR3 region: CASSHPGEETQYF. The CDR3 DNA reads as TGTGCCAGCAGTCACCCCGGTGAAGAGACCCAGTACTTC.

V and J are TRBV10-3 and TRBJ2-1, with 7 bases that match TRBD1. This CDR3 comprises 16 residues. The germline V gene encodes CDR1 ENHRY and CDR2 SYGVKD. Trimming took 1 base from V and 3 from J; bases not matched to a gene: 6. Here the CDR3 DNA reads TGTGCCATCAGTGAGTTTAGGGGGCAGTACTACAATGAGCAGTTCTTC. Residues: CAISEFRGQYYNEQFF.

The genes are TRBV18 and TRBJ1-1; 10 positions match TRBD1. The CDR3 consists of 16 residues. In germline, CDR1 is KGHSH, CDR2 LQKENI. The trim removed 3 bases at V and 2 bases at J, leaving 6 bases unmatched. The CDR3 region is CASSPGTGDFNTEAFF. The CDR3 DNA reads as TGTGCCAGCTCACCCGGGACAGGGGACTTTAACACTGAAGCTTTCTTT.

The chain has TRBV11-3 and TRBJ2-2, with D possibly TRBD2 on 6 matching bases. V gave up 5 bases and J gave up 6 bases, with 16 bases separating them. The CDR3 runs 15 residues. Germline V gene sequence: CDR1 SGHNT, CDR2 YENEEA. The CDR3 is CASSLFGGSPGELFF. CDR3 in DNA: TGTGCCAGCAGCCTGTTCGGAGGGTCCCCCGGGGAGCTGTTTTTT. The complete variable domain, with remaining parts taken from reference TRBV11-3 and TRBJ2-2, reads EAGVVQSPRYKIIEKKQPVAFWCNPISGHNTLYWYLQNLGQGPELLIRYENEEAVDDSQLPKDRFSAERLKGVDSTLKIQPAELGDSAVYLCASSLFGGSPGELFFGEGSRLTVL.

This chain joins TRBV5-1 and TRBJ2-7; 7 bases are a match to TRBD1. The germline V gene encodes CDR1 SGHRS and CDR2 YFSETQ. V gave up 2 bases and J gave up 3 bases; unmatched junction bases: 14. The CDR3 length is 17 residues. Here the CDR3 DNA reads TGCGCCAGCAGCTTCCGATGGCCGGGACAGAACTTCTACGAGCAGTACTTC. Translating gives CASSFRWPGQNFYEQYF.

This clone has only one observation. The rearrangement joins TRBV18 to TRBJ1-4, with a weak D call TRBD1 (5 bases). In germline, CDR1 is KGHSH, CDR2 LQKENI. The length of the CDR3 is 14 residues. Trimming removed 2 bases at V and 7 bases at J, with 11 bases between. CDR3 nucleotide sequence: TGTGCCAGCTCACCATTGGCAGGGTCTGAAAAACTGTTTTTT. Translated: CASSPLAGSEKLFF.

This chain connects TRBV2 to TRBJ2-7, with 8 bases that match TRBD2. Per the germline V gene, CDR1 is SNHLY and CDR2 is FYNNEI. The CDR3 is made up of 15 amino acids. Trimming at V came to 2 bases and at J to 3 bases, leaving 6 bases not matched to a gene. The CDR3 here is CASSEQLSGSYEQYF. For the CDR3, the DNA is TGTGCCAGCAGTGAACAGTTGAGCGGGAGCTACGAGCAGTACTTC. Together with reference TRBV2 and TRBJ2-7, the CDR3 gives the full variable domain: EPEVTQTPSHQVTQMGQEVILRCVPISNHLYFYWYRQILGQKVEFLVSFYNNEISEKSEIFDDQFSVERPDGSNFTLKIRSTKLEDSAMYFCASSEQLSGSYEQYFGPGTRLTVT.

J is TRBJ2-1 and V is TRBV7-2; perhaps TRBD1 as D (6 bases). Between the trimmed V and J ends, which lost 3 bases and 6 bases, there was a span of 18 bases. The CDR3 is 16 residues long. Looked up from germline, CDR1 is SGHTA and CDR2 is FQGNSA. The CDR3 loop reads CASSFVLQGPSNEQFF. The CDR3 bases are TGTGCCAGCAGCTTTGTTTTACAGGGACCCTCCAATGAGCAGTTCTTC.

Concerning this clone: Mismatch with germline at one junction end may stem from a read error. The chain has TRBV28 and TRBJ2-5, with a tentative D call TRBD2 (6 bases). The CDR3 is made up of 12 amino acids. The germline V gene has CDR1 MDHEN and CDR2 SYDVKM. The CDR3 is CASRHTGTRLHF. As DNA, the CDR3 is TGTGCCAGCAGGCATACCGGGACTCGTCTGCACTTC.

This clone appeared a few times. The CDR3 DNA is TGTGCCAGCTCCGGGACAGCCGTTAATTCACCCCTCCACTTT. Its translation is CASSGTAVNSPLHF. This rearrangement joins TRBV2 to TRBJ1-6, with 7 nucleotides matching TRBD1. V lost 8 bases and J lost 6; bases outside the gene matches: 7. This CDR3 region has 14 residues. Germline V lookup: CDR1 SNHLY, CDR2 FYNNEI.

J is TRBJ1-5 and V is TRBV7-2, with 7 bases lining up with TRBD1. This CDR3 contains 18 residues. The trim removed 3 bases at V and 2 bases at J, leaving 13 bases unmatched. Germline assignment: CDR1 SGHTA and CDR2 FQGNSA. CDR3 nucleotides: TGTGCCAGCAGCTTTAGAGAAGGGGGCGCTTTCGGCAATCAGCCCCAGCATTTT. Amino acids: CASSFREGGAFGNQPQHF.

The V call is TRBV15, the J call TRBJ1-1; D is possibly TRBD1 (6 bases). Germline CDR1 reads LNHNV; CDR2 reads YYDKDF (reference sequence). This CDR3 has 12 residues. V was cut by 1 base and J by 11 bases, with 11 bases left in between. CDR3 nucleotides: TGTGCCACCAGCAGAGTGACAGGTGGGGCTTTCTTT. It yields the protein CATSRVTGGAFF.

This chain uses TRBV27 with TRBJ1-5; 7 nucleotides line up with TRBD1. CDR1 and CDR2 from the germline V gene are MNHEY and SMNVEV (reference sequence). J lost 6 bases, V lost 6 bases, and 11 bases had no gene match. The CDR3 contains 15 residues. CDR3 region: CASSGFDRVRQPQHF. The DNA for the CDR3 is TGTGCCAGCAGCGGCTTCGACAGGGTCCGTCAGCCCCAGCATTTT.

This clone turned up a few times. The rearrangement uses TRBV19 and TRBJ1-5; 8 nucleotides line up with TRBD1. The CDR3 covers 15 residues. CDR1 LNHDA and CDR2 SQIVND come from the germline V gene (reference sequence). Trimming cost V 2 bases and J 5 bases; bases outside gene matches: 5. The CDR3 bases are TGTGCCAGTAGTATAACGGACAGGGAACATCAGCCCCAGCATTTT. Residues: CASSITDREHQPQHF.

The gene calls are TRBV27 and TRBJ2-2; TRBD1 aligns across 7 bases. Trimming at V came to 3 bases and at J to 7 bases, leaving 8 bases not matched to a gene. CDR1 and CDR2 from the germline V gene are MNHEY and SMNVEV (reference sequence). The CDR3 loop spans 15 amino acids. CDR3 in amino acids: CASSFPSGGHGELFF. CDR3 DNA sequence: TGTGCCAGCAGTTTCCCCTCAGGGGGTCACGGGGAGCTGTTTTTT.

A word on this clone: Compared with germline, one end of the junction differs, possibly owing to a read error. The chain uses TRBV7-7 and TRBJ2-1; 9 nucleotides match TRBD2. The CDR3 contains 14 residues. From germline, CDR1 is SSHAT and CDR2 FNYEAQ (reference sequence). CDR3 sequence reads: CASSLGGRAYEQFF. CDR3 DNA: TGTGCTAGCAGCTTAGGCGGGAGGGCGTATGAGCAGTTCTTC. The full variable domain, with the rest looked up from reference TRBV7-7 and TRBJ2-1, is GAGVSQSPRYKVTKRGQDVTLRCDPISSHATLYWYQQALGQGPEFLTYFNYEAQPDKSGLPSDRFSAERPEGSISTLTIQRTEQRDSAMYRCASSLGGRAYEQFFGPGTRLTVL.

This clone was observed a handful of times. This chain joins TRBV6-1 and TRBJ1-2; no clear D gene. Trimming cost V 3 bases and J 4 bases, with 12 bases left between them. CDR3 length equals 14 residues. Looked up from germline, CDR1 is MNHNS and CDR2 is SASEGT. The CDR3 bases are TGTGCCAGCAGTGAGGAGGCCCTGGGCTATGGCTACACCTTC. Translation gives CASSEEALGYGYTF.

A single count supports this clone. The CDR3 sequence: CASSWGDRGYGYTF. Here the CDR3 DNA reads TGCGCCAGCAGCTGGGGAGACAGGGGCTATGGCTACACCTTC. The chain employs TRBV5-1 and TRBJ1-2; 8 nucleotides align to TRBD1. This CDR3 is built from 14 residues. In germline, CDR1 is SGHRS, CDR2 YFSETQ. V lost 3 bases and J lost 4; bases outside the gene matches: 5.

The chain joins TRBV2 to TRBJ2-3; tentative D call: TRBD2 (6 bases). The V end was cut by 4 bases, the J end by 2 bases, with 10 bases between. In germline, CDR1 is SNHLY, CDR2 FYNNEI. The CDR3 extends over 14 amino acids. The CDR3 sequence: CASSAQRVTDTQYF. CDR3 DNA: TGTGCCAGCAGTGCGCAGCGGGTCACAGATACGCAGTATTTT. Looking up the rest from reference TRBV2 and TRBJ2-3 gives the full variable domain: EPEVTQTPSHQVTQMGQEVILRCVPISNHLYFYWYRQILGQKVEFLVSFYNNEISEKSEIFDDQFSVERPDGSNFTLKIRSTKLEDSAMYFCASSAQRVTDTQYFGPGTRLTVL.

The chain joins TRBV7-3 to TRBJ2-6; D is possibly TRBD2 (7 bases). Germline CDR1 reads SGHTA; CDR2 reads FQGTGA. V was clipped by 5 bases and J by 2 bases, with 19 bases between them. The CDR3 length is 18 residues. The CDR3 DNA follows: TGTGCCAGCAGCCCTGCCCCACTCGGGGGGCCTGGGGCCAACGTCCTGACTTTC. Translation: CASSPAPLGGPGANVLTF.

The J gene is TRBJ1-1, the V gene TRBV6-5, with a weak D call TRBD1 (5 bases). The CDR3 totals 16 residues. Germline V CDR1 and CDR2: MNHEY, SVGAGI. The ends were cut back, 4 bases at V and 4 bases at J, with 19 bases in the middle. The CDR3: CASSSTGLGKATEAFF. CDR3 coding DNA: TGTGCCAGCAGTTCTACGGGACTCGGGAAAGCCACTGAAGCTTTCTTT.

This clone was recorded a few times. The chain combines TRBV7-2 with TRBJ2-2, with D possibly being TRBD2 (6 bases). The germline V and J ends were trimmed by 1 base and 5 bases, with 14 bases remaining between them. The CDR3 is 16 amino acids. Germline CDR1 reads SGHTA; CDR2 reads FQGNSA. CDR3 region: CASSLEWGRPTGELFF. CDR3 coding DNA: TGTGCCAGCAGCTTAGAATGGGGGAGGCCGACCGGGGAGCTGTTTTTT.

The chain has TRBV11-3 and TRBJ2-7; a weak D match, TRBD2 (7 bases). The CDR3 has 15 amino acids. Germline lookup yields CDR1 SGHNT and CDR2 YENEEA. V lost 8 bases, J lost 2 bases, and 19 bases lay in between. CDR3 bases: TGTGCCAGCGCTATCGGAGGGGGGGCCGCCTACGAGCAGTACTTC. This translates into CASAIGGGAAYEQYF.

The V call is TRBV9, the J call TRBJ2-4, with D perhaps TRBD1 (6 bases). This CDR3 spans 19 amino acids. The germline V gene has CDR1 SGDLS and CDR2 YYNGEE. V was trimmed by 3 bases and J by 0 bases, leaving 22 bases between them. As DNA, the CDR3 is TGTGCCAGCAGCGCGTATCCGGACAGTCTCTACCTAGCCAAAAACATTCAGTACTTC. Protein: CASSAYPDSLYLAKNIQYF.

The chain couples TRBV28 to TRBJ1-1, with a possible D match to TRBD1 (6 bases). The V gene lost 5 bases and the J gene lost 3 bases, with 28 bases spanning the gap. The CDR3 is made up of 19 amino acids. Per the germline V gene, CDR1 is MDHEN and CDR2 is SYDVKM. The DNA of the CDR3 is TGTGCCAGCAGTCTATTGACCGCCGACAGGAGTCTGAGATACACTGAAGCTTTCTTT. It codes for CASSLLTADRSLRYTEAFF. The entire variable domain, with the rest obtained from reference TRBV28 and TRBJ1-1, is as follows: DVKVTQSSRYLVKRTGEKVFLECVQDMDHENMFWYRQDPGLGLRLIYFSYDVKMKEKGDIPEGYSVSREKKERFSLILESASTNQTSMYLCASSLLTADRSLRYTEAFFGQGTRLTVV.

V usage is TRBV6-1 and J usage is TRBJ2-3, with 8 bases matching TRBD2. This CDR3 has 17 residues. The V and J ends lost 4 bases and 2 bases, in that order; junction bases with no gene match: 11. Germline V gene lookup returns CDR1 MNHNS and CDR2 SASEGT. The CDR3 spells CASSGSGFSGDTDTQYF. The CDR3 region has the DNA TGTGCCAGCAGTGGGTCCGGATTTAGCGGGGACACAGATACGCAGTATTTT.